This T cell receptor beta chain is from a study of blood T cell repertoires in COVID-19. Across the whole study: The United States, Italy and Spain were the sources of the acute and convalescent COVID-19 samples. The cDNA or gDNA used as material had been derived from T cells, B-cell-depleted T cells, or PBMCs.

The CDR3 length is 14 residues. Germline values: CDR1 SNHLY, CDR2 FYNNEI. Trimming cost V 4 bases and J 11 bases; bases outside gene matches: 11. The authors' processing: Using reference gene primer amplification, nucleated cell counts were estimated. The method was immunoSEQ multiplex PCR; TCRdb's version includes in-frame clones alone and lacks a portion of them. Clone size and the V and J calls come from that table; the DNA yielded D and trimming. Of more than 110,000 clones detected, over 75% appear once; the ten largest clones hold around 45%. Material: peripheral blood. This sequence was found in a human donor in a cohort sampled during active COVID-19. This chain uses TRBV2 with TRBJ1-1, with TRBD1 matching 9 bases. The CDR3 loop reads CASSVVQGAFDAFF. As DNA, the CDR3 is TGTGCCAGCAGTGTGGTACAGGGGGCGTTTGACGCTTTCTTT.